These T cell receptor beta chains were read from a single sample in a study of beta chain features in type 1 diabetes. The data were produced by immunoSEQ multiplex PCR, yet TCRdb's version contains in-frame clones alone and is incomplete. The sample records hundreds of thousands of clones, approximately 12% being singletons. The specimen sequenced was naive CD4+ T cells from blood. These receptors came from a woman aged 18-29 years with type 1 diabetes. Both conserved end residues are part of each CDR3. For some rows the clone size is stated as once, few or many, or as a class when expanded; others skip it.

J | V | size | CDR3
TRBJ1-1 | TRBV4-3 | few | CASSQAAVGRGNPEAFF
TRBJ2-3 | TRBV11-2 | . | CASSLGVFSRGTDTQYF
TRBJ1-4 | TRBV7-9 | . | CASSLDLNQDRVF
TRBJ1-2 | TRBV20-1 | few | CSAPRGGRTF
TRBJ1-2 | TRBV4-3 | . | CASSPPDRGFGYTF
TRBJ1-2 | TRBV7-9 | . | CASSSTGGSGYTF
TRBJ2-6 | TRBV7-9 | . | CASSPGDGSGANVLTF
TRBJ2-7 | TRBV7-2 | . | CASSPVGRYEQYF
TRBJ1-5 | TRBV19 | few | CASSIWPQPQHF
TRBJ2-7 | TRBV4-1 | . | CASSQASPGEGMIHEQYF
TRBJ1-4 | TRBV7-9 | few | CASSLGRRQGGEKLFF
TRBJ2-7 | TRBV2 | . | CASSDRTSGNF
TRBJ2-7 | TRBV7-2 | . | CASSFVPFDGGPYF